Listed below are T cell receptor beta chains from one sample, sequenced in a study of cytomegalovirus exposure and HLA in healthy donors. This table comes from immunoSEQ multiplex PCR, and its TCRdb copy is limited to in-frame clones, with some not included. The table includes approximately 120,000 clones, 70% to 80% detected once. Sequencing used PBMCs. Every receptor here comes from a man aged 35 to 55 in good health and CMV-seronegative. Both conserved end residues are part of each CDR3. D genes are given only for firm matches. Rows give clone size only sometimes, using once, few, many, or a class for an expanded clone.

- TRBD1 TRBJ2-3 TRBV5-1 CASSSLGQGGTDTQYF TGCGCCAGCAGCTCACTGGGACAGGGCGGCACAGATACGCAGTATTTT
- TRBD1 TRBJ1-4 TRBV6-5 CASSYSTDRGRKLFF TGTGCCAGCAGTTACTCGACGGACAGGGGGAGGAAACTGTTTTTT
- TRBD1 TRBJ1-5 TRBV28 CASTQDRGHQPQHF TGTGCCAGCACCCAGGACAGGGGGCATCAGCCCCAGCATTTT
- TRBD1 TRBJ2-2 TRBV18 CASSPGQNAGELFF TGTGCCAGCTCACCGGGACAGAATGCCGGGGAGCTGTTTTTT
- - TRBJ1-1 TRBV27 CASSGQMNTEAFF TGTGCCAGCAGTGGCCAGATGAACACTGAAGCTTTCTTT
once TRBD1 TRBJ2-5 TRBV5-4 CATQQGSQETQYF TGTGCCACTCAACAGGGGTCGCAAGAGACCCAGTACTTC
- - TRBJ1-6 TRBV5-8 CASSRARQPQGTLHF TGTGCCAGCAGCCGGGCCCGACAGCCCCAGGGAACCCTCCACTTT
- - TRBJ1-2 TRBV4-2 CASSQERGLNYGYTF TGTGCCAGCAGCCAAGAAAGGGGTTTGAACTATGGCTACACCTTC
- TRBD1 TRBJ2-4 TRBV7-8 CASSLPGGTKNIQYF TGTGCCAGCTCCTTACCAGGGGGCACCAAAAACATTCAGTACTTC
- - TRBJ1-4 TRBV19 CASSIGSGTAINEKLFF TGTGCCAGTAGTATTGGAAGCGGAACGGCCATTAATGAAAAACTGTTTTTT
- - TRBJ2-7 TRBV28 CASGRDLNSYEQYF TGTGCCAGCGGACGGGACTTGAACTCCTACGAGCAGTACTTC
few - TRBJ1-1 TRBV6-5 CASRGNTEAFF TGTGCCAGTCGGGGGAACACTGAAGCTTTCTTT
- - TRBJ1-4 TRBV4-1 CASNYPREKLFF TGCGCCAGCAACTACCCCCGGGAAAAACTGTTTTTT
few - TRBJ1-2 TRBV6-6 CASILDFSSGGYTF TGTGCCAGCATCCTAGACTTCTCTTCGGGTGGCTACACCTTC
- - TRBJ2-7 TRBV7-2 CASSPRHLYEQYF TGTGCCAGCAGCCCCCGACACCTCTACGAGCAGTACTTC
few TRBD1 TRBJ2-7 TRBV9 CASSPQPGQGYEQYF TGTGCCAGCAGCCCACAACCTGGACAGGGGTACGAGCAGTACTTC